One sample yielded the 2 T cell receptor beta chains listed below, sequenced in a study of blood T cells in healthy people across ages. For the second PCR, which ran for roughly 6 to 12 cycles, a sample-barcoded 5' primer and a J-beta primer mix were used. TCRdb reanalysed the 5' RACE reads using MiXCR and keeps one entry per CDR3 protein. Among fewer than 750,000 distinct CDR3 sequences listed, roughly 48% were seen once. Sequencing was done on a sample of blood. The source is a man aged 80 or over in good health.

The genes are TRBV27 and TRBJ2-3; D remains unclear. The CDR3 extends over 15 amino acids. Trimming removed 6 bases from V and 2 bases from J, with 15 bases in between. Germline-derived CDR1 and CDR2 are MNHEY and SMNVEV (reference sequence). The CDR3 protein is CASSLTSILTDTQYF. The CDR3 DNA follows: TGTGCCAGCAGCCTAACCTCGATCCTCACAGATACGCAGTATTTT.

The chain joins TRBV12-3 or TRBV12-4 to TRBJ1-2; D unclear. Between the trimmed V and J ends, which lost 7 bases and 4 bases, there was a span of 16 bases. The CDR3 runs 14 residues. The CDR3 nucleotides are TGTGCCAGCACCCTCCGGGGAGGTGGCTATGGCTACACCTTC. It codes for CASTLRGGGYGYTF.